This T cell receptor (beta chain) emerged from a study of spatial heterogeneity in lung cancer. Study outcomes and limitations: In blood, ubiquitous expanded tumor TCRs appeared more at resection than follow-up.

Indicated time point: sample taken at primary tumor resection. Material for sequencing was whole RNA from tumor, nontumor lung or frozen PBMC, left unsorted. V was shortened by 3 bases and J by 7 bases, with 13 bases between the two germline ends. The CDR3 is 13 residues long. In germline, CDR1 is DFQATT, CDR2 SNEGSKA (reference sequence). TCRdb re-analysed the 5' RACE reads in MiXCR, keeping a single row per CDR3 protein. This sample carries about 90,000 distinct CDR3 sequences, under 9% of them seen once, and the ten largest clones take 6% to 7.5%. Details on this clonotype: Its antigen remains unidentified.

This sample comprised PBMCs, obtained at surgery. V gene TRBV20-1 combines with J gene TRBJ1-5; maybe TRBD1 (6 bases). The clonotype comes from a male donor with early-stage non-small cell lung cancer. The CDR3 here is CSARVTGSQPQHF. CDR3 in DNA: TGCAGTGCTAGGGTTACAGGGAGCCAGCCCCAGCATTTT.